These 2 T cell receptor beta chains share one sample of origin, sequenced in a study of T cell clones after liver transplantation (dated by TCRdb to about 2019). Interpreted using the paper, the time point label stands for: pre-transplant. Receptor libraries were prepared by the immunoSEQ multiplex PCR assay. In its TCRdb copy, this immuneACCESS table keeps in-frame sequences only and misses some clones. Where compared with another copy, unresolved V genes explain less than half of these, and the others have no known cause. In this sample the table shows approximately 72,000 clones, 90% of which occur a single time. In total, the top ten clones hold approximately 2.4% of the sample. Sample: CD4+ T cells from blood, taken before liver transplant. The receptor set was obtained from a human donor who received a liver transplant.

The chain is built from TRBV18 and TRBJ1-1, with D maybe TRBD1 (5 bases). From germline, CDR1 is KGHSH and CDR2 LQKENI. V was cut by 6 bases and J by 2 bases, with 10 bases left in between. The CDR3 runs 13 residues. The CDR3 DNA reads TGTGCCAGCTCGCTTAGGGACAACACTGAAGCTTTCTTT. Amino acid sequence: CASSLRDNTEAFF. Full variable domain (remainder filled in from reference TRBV18 and TRBJ1-1): NAGVMQNPRHLVRRRGQEARLRCSPMKGHSHVYWYRQLPEEGLKFMVYLQKENIIDESGMPKERFSAEFPKEGPSILRIQQVVRGDSAAYFCASSLRDNTEAFFGQGTRLTVV.

This clone showed up just once. J is TRBJ1-3 and V is TRBV7-9, with D maybe TRBD1 (5 bases). Germline CDR1 and CDR2: SEHNR and FQNEAQ (reference sequence). CDR3 length equals 15 residues. Deletions cut 4 bases from V and 2 bases from J, with 12 bases between. The CDR3: CASSSWGNPGNTIYF. CDR3 in DNA: TGTGCCAGCAGCTCATGGGGGAATCCTGGAAACACCATATATTTT.